This TCR beta chain was obtained from a study of control samples from healthy donors and cancer patients. This clone was recorded only once. This table comes from immunoSEQ multiplex PCR, and its TCRdb copy is limited to in-frame clones, with some not included. This sample yields tens of thousands of clones, of which roughly 95% are seen a single time; approximately 2.4% belongs to the top ten. Sample: blood. This TCR came from a man aged 25 to 40 in good health.

CDR3 nucleotide sequence: TGCGCCAGCAGCTTGGATGCGGGACAGGGGATTAATGAGCAGTTCTTC. It translates to CASSLDAGQGINEQFF. The V call is TRBV5-1, the J call TRBJ2-1; TRBD1 matches at 10 bases. J lost 7 bases, V lost 0 bases, and 7 bases had no gene match. The CDR3 is made up of 16 amino acids. Germline CDR1 SGHRS, CDR2 YFSETQ.